The present entry profiles one T cell receptor (beta chain) with its context. The target of this receptor is not known. One base away there is no much larger clone; base qualities are not given. Taken from the germline V gene (reference sequence), the CDR1 and CDR2 loops are LNHDA and SQIVND. Relative to germline, V is 6 bases shorter and J is 6 bases shorter, with 24 bases between their ends. From the cysteine through the phenylalanine, the CDR3 covers 17 amino acids. Only CDR3 DNA remains: 51 bases, in frame from the first base. In Seattle, one collaborating source enrolled patients while the infection was active and tracked those patients longitudinally over the course of disease. The collaborating institutions used their own protocols to collect whole blood in K2EDTA tubes. For TCRbeta analysis, collaborator samples were shipped as frozen whole blood, as isolated PBMCs, or as DNA extracted from either sample type.

These data are taken from a study of blood T cell repertoires in COVID-19 (dated by TCRdb to 2020 to 2022). In terms of the full investigation: Samples from collaborators originated in the United States, Italy and Spain and spanned both the acute and convalescent phases of COVID-19. The material from the prospective study consisted of cDNA or gDNA derived from T cells, B-cell-depleted T cells, or PBMCs. Subjects who had been exposed to COVID-19, were actively infected with it, or had recovered from it provided the deeply sampled blood TCRbeta repertoires that made up the dataset. The repertoires were released in a freely available public database intended as a resource for research on the immune response to SARS-CoV-2. The samples were drawn from two sources: the first 160 participants of the ongoing ImmuneRACE study, and 1,000 to 1,500 subjects contributed by 6 global collaborators. Nearly every sample came with metadata listing a de-identified subject ID, COVID-19 status, age in years and sex. Where HLA class I and class II types were available, the types were taken from metadata supplied by the sample provider, not from assay-based typing. Results the study describes overall, beyond this receptor: The amount of clinical and demographic metadata varied by source and participant and was provided uncurated.

The immunoSEQ Assay, a bias-controlled multiplex PCR, was used to amplify TCRbeta CDR3 regions from genomic DNA. In the source study's methods: Within the assay, amplification of reference gene primers was used to estimate how many nucleated cells each sample contained. Sequence reads were collapsed and filtered to measure the absolute abundance of every unique TCRbeta CDR3 rearrangement. Productive Simpson clonality was computed per sample as the square root of Simpson's diversity index over productive rearrangements. The source is immuneACCESS, and TCRdb retained only in-frame sequences with V and J called. Part of the clones is not carried over; for the studies checked, unresolved V genes explain less than half of this, and the remainder is unexplained. V, J and clone size reflect that table, while D and trimming were determined from the DNA. The sample has roughly 250,000 clones on record, approximately 87% of them singletons. Approximately 12% of the sample rests with the top ten.

This receptor was obtained from a woman younger than 45 with COVID-19, enrolled during active disease. This receptor chain uses TRBV19 and TRBJ1-5; TRBD1 might be the D gene, on 5 matching bases. Sequenced: peripheral blood. The DNA sequence reads TGTGCCAGTAGCCCCATGGGGAATGGGGGGGTGAGTCAGCCCCAGCATTTT. It translates as CASSPMGNGGVSQPQHF.